This T cell receptor (beta chain) comes out of a study of memory CD4+ T cells and cytomegalovirus serostatus. There are a few counts of this clone. Its antigen is not identified. CDR1 is MDHEN, CDR2 SYDVKM, per germline. The CDR3 spans 18 residues. The V and J ends lost 3 bases and 7 bases respectively, with 25 bases between them. The sort gate was single viable CD3+CD4+CD8-CD45RO+ cells for memory CD4+ T cells. Sequencing was performed with immunoSEQ multiplex PCR; in TCRdb, only in-frame clones are kept and a portion is missing. The sample lists 54,000 or so clones, roughly 77% seen once, with approximately 1.1% in the top ten. Overall study findings and caveats: About 40% of the roughly 150 known CMV-associated TCRbeta sequences appeared in CD4+ memory.

The rearrangement uses TRBV28 and TRBJ1-5; the D gene is possibly TRBD1 (6 bases). The clonotype originates from an adult in good health and CMV-seronegative. Specimen: memory CD4+ T cells from blood. The chain's CDR3 is CASSFHVWAGVGGQPQHF. The CDR3, as DNA: TGTGCCAGCAGTTTCCACGTTTGGGCGGGAGTGGGGGGCCAGCCCCAGCATTTT.